This TCR beta chain comes out of a study of high-grade serous ovarian cancer treatment subgroups. Study overall: Each sample yielded on average around 7,000 unique TCR beta rearrangements from some 14,000 reads.

Study results and limitations: Repertoire similarity ranged about 0.095 to 0.8 between tumors of one patient. Bulk tumor TCR sequencing gave no spatial information.

Regarding this clone: Antigen unknown.

Produced via immunoSEQ multiplex PCR; TCRdb's table is partial and in-frame only. The sample records some 15,000 clones, 80% to 90% being singletons. Tumor tissue was taken before any definitive surgery or chemotherapy was given. This CDR3 is built from 14 residues. Germline CDR1 MNHEY, CDR2 SVGAGI. Germline trimming cut 3 bases from V and 6 bases from J; bases unmatched to any gene: 3. What was sequenced was tumor tissue. The clonotype originates from a human donor with high-grade serous ovarian cancer. The chain couples TRBV6-5 to TRBJ2-1, with 9 bases that match TRBD2. The chain's CDR3 is CASSYRRGGNEQFF. The CDR3 bases are TGTGCCAGCAGTTATCGGCGGGGGGGCAATGAGCAGTTCTTC.